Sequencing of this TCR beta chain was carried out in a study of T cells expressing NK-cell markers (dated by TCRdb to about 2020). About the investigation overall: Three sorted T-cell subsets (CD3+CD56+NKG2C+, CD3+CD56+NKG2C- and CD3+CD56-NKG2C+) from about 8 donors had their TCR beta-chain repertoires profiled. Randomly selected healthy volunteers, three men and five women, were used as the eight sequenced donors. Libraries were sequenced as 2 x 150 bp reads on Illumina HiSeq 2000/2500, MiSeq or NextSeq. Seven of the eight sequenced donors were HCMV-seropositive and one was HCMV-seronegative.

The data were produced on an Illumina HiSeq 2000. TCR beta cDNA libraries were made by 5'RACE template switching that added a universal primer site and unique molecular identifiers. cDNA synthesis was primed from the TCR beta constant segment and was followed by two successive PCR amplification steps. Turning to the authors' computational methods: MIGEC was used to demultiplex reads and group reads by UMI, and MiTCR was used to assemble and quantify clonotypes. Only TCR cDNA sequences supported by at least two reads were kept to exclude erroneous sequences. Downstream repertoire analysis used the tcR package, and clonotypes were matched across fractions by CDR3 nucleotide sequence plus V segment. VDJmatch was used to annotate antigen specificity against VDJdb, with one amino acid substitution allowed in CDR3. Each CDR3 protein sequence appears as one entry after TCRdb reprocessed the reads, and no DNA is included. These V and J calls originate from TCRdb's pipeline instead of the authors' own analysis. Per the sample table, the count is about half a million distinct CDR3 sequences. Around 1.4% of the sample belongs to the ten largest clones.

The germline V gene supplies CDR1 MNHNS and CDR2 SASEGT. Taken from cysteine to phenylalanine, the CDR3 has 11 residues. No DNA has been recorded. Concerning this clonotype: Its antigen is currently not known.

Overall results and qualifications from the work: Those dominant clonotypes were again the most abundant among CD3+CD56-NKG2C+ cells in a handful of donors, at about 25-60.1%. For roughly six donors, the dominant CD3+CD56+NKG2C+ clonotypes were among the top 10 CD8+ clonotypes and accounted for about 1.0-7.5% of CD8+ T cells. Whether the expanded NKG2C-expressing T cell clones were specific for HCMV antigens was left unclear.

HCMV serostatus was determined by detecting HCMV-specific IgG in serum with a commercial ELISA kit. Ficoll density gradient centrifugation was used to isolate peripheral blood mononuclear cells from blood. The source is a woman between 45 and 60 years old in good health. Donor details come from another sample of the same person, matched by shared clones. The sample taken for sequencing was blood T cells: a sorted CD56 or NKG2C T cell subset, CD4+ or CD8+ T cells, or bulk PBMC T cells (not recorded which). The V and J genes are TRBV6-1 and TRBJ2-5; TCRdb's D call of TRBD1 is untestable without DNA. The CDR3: CASSAPKTQYF.